This paragraph covers one T cell receptor beta chain sequence. This clonotype was seen a few times. The antigen this receptor binds is unknown. No clone much larger than this one lies a single base away; base qualities are absent. This sample is part of a study of T cells after yellow fever vaccination (dated 2019 in TCRdb). Describing the broader study: Libraries from fractions with low cell numbers were prepared with the SMART-Seq v4 Ultra Low Input RNA kit. Two healthy male donors, one aged 18 to 30 and one aged 30 to 40 years, were included in the cohort. Blood samples were taken at several timepoints before and after primary and secondary immunization, and bulk PBMC replicates and cell subsets were isolated. To follow T-cell clones before and after primary and booster YFV17D yellow fever vaccination, bulk TCR alpha and beta repertoires were sequenced over time. Summary of the overall study and its limitations: Computational filtering was required because FACS-sorted repertoires could contain abundant contaminating clonotypes from the bulk population. Because only a couple of donors were included in the study, the extent to which the findings can be generalized is limited. The secondary T-cell response was found to be weaker but faster than the primary response, with a peak reached on day 5 rather than on day 15. A small fraction of clonotypes appeared in both the CD4 and CD8 compartments, likely as a result of convergent recombination. After the booster, most of the clones that had expanded following primary vaccination were detected again (just under 97% of CD4 and around 88% of CD8), which suggests that memory was broadly maintained.

This specimen's treatment or condition label, interpreted: live attenuated yellow fever vaccine strain. At each blood-draw timepoint, two biological replicates of bulk PBMCs were obtained. PBMCs were isolated from peripheral blood using a standard Ficoll-Paque protocol. TriZol was used to extract RNA from bulk PBMCs, from CD4 and CD8 fractions, and from dextramer-positive and dextramer-negative fractions. At the junction V is shortened by 2 bases and J by 10 bases, with 16 bases in between. Measured from the cysteine to the phenylalanine, the CDR3 is 14 residues long. The retained sequence is limited to the CDR3, 42 bases, with the frame set at the first base. As encoded in the germline V gene (reference sequence), CDR1 is SEHNR while CDR2 is FQNEAQ. Data came from an Illumina NovaSeq 6000. TCR cDNA was synthesized by 5'RACE template switching, through which a universal primer site and unique molecular identifiers were introduced. Priming of cDNA synthesis was performed from both the TCR alpha and TCR beta constant segments. Two PCR steps were used to amplify libraries, with sample barcodes and sequencing adapters being added in the second step. Sequencing of libraries was performed on Illumina HiSeq 2500 (2x100 bp) or NovaSeq (2x150 bp). In the authors' own workflow: Demultiplexing of reads and collapsing into UMI consensus sequences were performed with MIGEC, and V(D)J alignment was carried out with MiXCR. Using edgeR on replicate PBMC samples, clonotypes were called vaccine-responding if FDR was below 0.01 and the log2 fold change was above 5 up to day 15. CD4 or CD8 identity was assigned to each bulk clonotype according to whether the clonotype was present at higher abundance in the sequenced CD4 repertoire or the sequenced CD8 repertoire. TCRdb applied fastp at Q25 and MiXCR to the public reads, then kept only in-frame beta chains. All rows with the same CDR3 protein become a single entry with the most common DNA and genes. In this record, the V and J calls reflect TCRdb's handling and not the investigators' own analysis. Across this sample there are roughly 400,000 distinct CDR3 sequences, with about 19% seen only once. The top ten clones comprise 15% to 20% of the sample.

The V and J genes are TRBV7-9 and TRBJ2-3; no confident D gene assignment can be made. The source was PBMCs, collected before the yellow fever booster vaccination. The TCR sequence derives from a man aged 18 to 29 who received the YFV17D yellow fever vaccine. The CDR3 is CASSLPLGRLAQYF. The DNA sequence is given as TGTGCCAGCAGCTTACCCTTAGGCCGATTGGCGCAGTATTTT.